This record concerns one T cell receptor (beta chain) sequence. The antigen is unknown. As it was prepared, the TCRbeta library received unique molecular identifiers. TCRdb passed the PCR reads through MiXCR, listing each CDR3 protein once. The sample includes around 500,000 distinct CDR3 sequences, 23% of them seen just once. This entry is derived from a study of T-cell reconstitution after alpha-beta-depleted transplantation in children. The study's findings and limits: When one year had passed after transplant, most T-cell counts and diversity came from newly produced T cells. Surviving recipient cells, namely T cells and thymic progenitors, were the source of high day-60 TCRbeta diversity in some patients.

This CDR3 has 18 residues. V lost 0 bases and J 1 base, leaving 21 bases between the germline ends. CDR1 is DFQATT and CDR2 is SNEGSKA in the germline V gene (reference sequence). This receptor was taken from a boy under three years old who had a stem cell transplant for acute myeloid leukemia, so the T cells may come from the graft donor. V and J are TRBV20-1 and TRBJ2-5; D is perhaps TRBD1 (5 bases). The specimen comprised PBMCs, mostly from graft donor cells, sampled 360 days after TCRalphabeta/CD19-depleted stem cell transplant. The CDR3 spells CSARDYRSRGTFQETQYF. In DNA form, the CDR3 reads TGCAGTGCTAGAGATTATAGAAGTAGGGGCACCTTCCAAGAGACCCAGTACTTC.